A single sample gave rise to the 23 T cell receptor beta chains below, sequenced in a study of T cells after yellow fever vaccination. TCRdb ran MiXCR on the 5' RACE reads and lists one entry per CDR3 protein. The table lists 140,000 to 150,000 distinct CDR3 sequences, about 6.9% of them singletons. The starting material was CD4+ T cells sorted from PBMCs, obtained 10 days after the yellow fever booster vaccination. The receptor set was obtained from a young man who received the YFV17D yellow fever vaccine.

Many counts were recorded for this clonotype. The V call is TRBV7-2, the J call TRBJ2-5; 7 bases align to TRBD2. Germline loops: CDR1 SGHTA, CDR2 FQGNSA. Losses at the gene ends were 3 bases for V and 2 bases for J; bases not matched to a gene: 3. This CDR3 spans 14 amino acids. The CDR3 loop reads CASSFQAGQETQYF. The DNA of the CDR3 is TGTGCCAGCAGCTTCCAAGCGGGGCAAGAGACCCAGTACTTC.

This clonotype was detected many times. The rearrangement links TRBV20-1 to TRBJ1-5; possible D gene TRBD1, 5 bases. CDR1 is DFQATT and CDR2 is SNEGSKA in the germline V gene (reference sequence). Trimming stripped 5 bases from V and 5 bases from J, with 19 bases between. This CDR3 is built from 15 residues. The CDR3 region is CSAHPTDSAYQPQHF. The CDR3 DNA reads as TGCAGTGCTCACCCTACAGACAGCGCGTATCAGCCCCAGCATTTT.

This clonotype was seen ten or more times. V and J are TRBV7-9 and TRBJ2-1; 9 bases match TRBD2. The germline CDR1 and CDR2 sequences are SEHNR and FQNEAQ (reference sequence). The length of the CDR3 is 15 residues. The ends lost 7 bases at V and 2 bases at J; junction bases unmatched: 6. CDR3 region: CASMGGRGTYNEQFF. CDR3 DNA sequence: TGTGCCAGCATGGGCGGGAGGGGCACCTACAATGAGCAGTTCTTC.

This clonotype appeared a few times. The chain has TRBV20-1 and TRBJ2-2; D call uncertain. V was pared by 2 bases and J by 3 bases, with 16 bases between. There are 16 residues in the CDR3. Germline-derived CDR1 and CDR2 are DFQATT and SNEGSKA (reference sequence). The chain's CDR3 is CSARNGQRRDTGELFF. CDR3 nucleotides: TGCAGTGCTAGAAACGGGCAACGTAGGGACACCGGGGAGCTGTTTTTT.

This clonotype was seen more than once but under ten times. The chain carries TRBV19 and TRBJ1-5; D remains unclear. The V gene's germline CDR1 is LNHDA and CDR2 SQIVND (reference sequence). The CDR3 length is 16 residues. V lost 5 bases, J lost 6 bases, and 20 bases lay in between. CDR3 sequence: CASSSREAGGGQPQHF. Written as DNA, the CDR3 is TGTGCCAGTAGTTCCCGTGAGGCAGGTGGTGGTCAGCCCCAGCATTTT. The complete variable domain, with remaining parts taken from reference TRBV19 and TRBJ1-5, reads DGGITQSPKYLFRKEGQNVTLSCEQNLNHDAMYWYRQDPGQGLRLIYYSQIVNDFQKGDIAEGYSVSREKKESFPLTVTSAQKNPTAFYLCASSSREAGGGQPQHFGDGTRLSIL.

This clonotype was observed at least ten times. The V call is TRBV12-3 or TRBV12-4, the J call TRBJ1-5; D ambiguous. V dropped 4 bases and J dropped 6 bases, with 13 bases sitting between them. The CDR3 contains 14 residues. This CDR3 reads CASSSTTVGQPQHF. The CDR3 DNA reads as TGTGCCAGCAGTTCAACTACCGTTGGTCAGCCCCAGCATTTT.

This clonotype was found a few times. The V gene is TRBV6-2 or TRBV6-3, the J gene TRBJ2-1; 11 nucleotides agree with TRBD2. The CDR3 is 20 residues long. Germline values: CDR1 MNHEY, CDR2 SVGEGT. V shed 0 bases and J 10 bases; nucleotides not matched to a gene: 20. The DNA of the CDR3 is TGTGCCAGCAGTTACTCTATAGTGGAACTAGCGGGAGTTCATAGGAGGGAGCAGTTCTTC. Translated: CASSYSIVELAGVHRREQFF.

The genes are TRBV3-1 and TRBJ2-7, with 9 bases matching TRBD2. CDR3 length: 15 amino acids. Germline lookup yields CDR1 LGHDT and CDR2 YNNKEL (reference sequence). Trimming took 5 bases from V and 6 from J; bases not matched to a gene: 11. The CDR3 DNA sequence: TGTGCCAGCAGCGGTCTGAGCGGGAGGTTCGGCGAGCAGTACTTC. Protein: CASSGLSGRFGEQYF.

This clonotype was seen at least ten times. V and J are TRBV3-1 and TRBJ2-7, with D perhaps TRBD2 (6 bases). Germline CDR1 LGHDT, CDR2 YNNKEL (reference sequence). Between the trimmed V and J ends, which lost 2 bases and 5 bases, there was a span of 10 bases. This CDR3 is built from 13 residues. The CDR3 DNA is TGTGCCAGCAGCCAATCGGGGGAGGACGAGCAGTACTTC. Its protein is CASSQSGEDEQYF.

This clonotype was recorded at least ten times. The V and J genes are TRBV5-5 and TRBJ2-7; TRBD2 aligns across 9 bases. Trimming removed 0 bases from V and 3 bases from J; junction bases left unmatched: 4. The length of the CDR3 is 15 residues. Per germline, CDR1 SGHKS and CDR2 YYEKEE (reference sequence). The CDR3 protein is CASSLGLAGFYEQYF. CDR3 nucleotide sequence: TGTGCCAGCAGCTTGGGGCTAGCGGGGTTCTACGAGCAGTACTTC.

This chain connects TRBV7-7 to TRBJ2-5; 8 bases are a match to TRBD1. CDR3 size: 16 residues. CDR1 SSHAT and CDR2 FNYEAQ come from the germline V gene (reference sequence). V gave up 2 bases and J gave up 7 bases; unmatched junction bases: 12. The CDR3 DNA is TGTGCCAGCAGCTTATCGGAAGGACAGGGAGGTCTGACCCAGTACTTC. It translates to CASSLSEGQGGLTQYF.

This clonotype was counted ten times or more. V and J are TRBV6-1 and TRBJ2-5; perhaps TRBD2 as D (6 bases). CDR1 and CDR2 (germline): MNHNS, SASEGT. The CDR3 covers 16 residues. Trimming cost V 6 bases and J 0 bases, with 17 bases left between them. The CDR3 reads CASSRVGSGYQETQYF. In DNA form, the CDR3 reads TGTGCCAGCAGCCGCGTAGGAAGCGGGTACCAAGAGACCCAGTACTTC.

The V call is TRBV7-8, the J call TRBJ2-5; TRBD1 matches 7 bases. Trimming cost V 6 bases and J 5 bases; bases outside gene matches: 12. This CDR3 comprises 15 residues. The germline V gene has CDR1 SGHVS and CDR2 FQNEAQ. This chain's CDR3 is CASRPRGRGTETQYF. CDR3 sequence (DNA): TGTGCCAGCAGGCCGAGGGGCAGGGGGACGGAGACCCAGTACTTC.

Ten or more counts support this clonotype. The rearrangement joins TRBV18 to TRBJ2-7; no clear D gene. V lost 1 base to trimming and J lost 6 bases, with 10 bases between them. The germline V gene has CDR1 KGHSH and CDR2 LQKENI. This CDR3 has 13 amino acids. The CDR3 spells CASSPRLDAEQYF. The CDR3 nucleotides are TGTGCCAGCTCACCACGGCTTGATGCCGAGCAGTACTTC.

Ten or more counts support this clonotype. This chain links TRBV25-1 with TRBJ2-5, with 10 bases that match TRBD2. The CDR3 runs to 20 residues. The V segment lost 1 base and the J segment 1 base; nucleotides outside the gene matches: 15. From germline, CDR1 is MGHDK and CDR2 SYGVNS. This chain's CDR3 is CASSEWLAGVSRGGQETQYF. The CDR3 region has the DNA TGTGCCAGCAGTGAATGGCTAGCGGGAGTATCCAGGGGTGGCCAAGAGACCCAGTACTTC. The whole variable domain, filled in from reference TRBV25-1 and TRBJ2-5, reads EADIYQTPRYLVIGTGKKITLECSQTMGHDKMYWYQQDPGMELHLIHYSYGVNSTEKGDLSSESTVSRIRTEHFPLTLESARPSHTSQYLCASSEWLAGVSRGGQETQYFGPGTRLLVL.

Turning to this clonotype: At one end the junction does not follow the germline gene, possibly because of a read error. The CDR3 DNA sequence: TGTGCCAGCAGTGGGCGGACAGGGAATCTGCCCCAGCATTTT. Translated, it gives CASSGRTGNLPQHF. The chain is built from TRBV12-3 or TRBV12-4 and TRBJ1-5; 8 bases are a match to TRBD1. This CDR3 spans 14 amino acids.

This clonotype has only a few counts. The chain links TRBV20-1 to TRBJ1-2, with D possibly being TRBD1 (6 bases). V was shortened by 5 bases and J by 7 bases, with 29 bases between the two germline ends. From germline, CDR1 is DFQATT and CDR2 SNEGSKA (reference sequence). The CDR3 consists of 17 residues. The CDR3, as DNA: TGCAGTGCTCAAAGGGGGTCCCACCGGATCCGGGAGGGTGGCTACACCTTC. Translated, it gives CSAQRGSHRIREGGYTF.

This clonotype has a count of ten or more. This rearrangement joins TRBV5-1 to TRBJ2-5; D is undetermined. The CDR3 is 13 residues long. Germline values: CDR1 SGHRS, CDR2 YFSETQ. V lost 3 bases and J lost 3, with 9 bases in between. The CDR3: CASSYQTEETQYF. For the CDR3, the DNA is TGCGCCAGCAGCTATCAGACTGAAGAGACCCAGTACTTC.

Of note for this clonotype: Just one base apart from a much larger clone, this may be a read error. The chain employs TRBV20-1 and TRBJ2-3, with D unresolved. Germline CDR1 is DFQATT and CDR2 is SNEGSKA (reference sequence). V was cut by 6 bases and J by 2 bases, with 18 bases left in between. The CDR3 covers 15 residues. In nucleotides, the CDR3 is TGCAGTGCATCGCCCCCAGAAACCTTCACAGATACGCAGTATTTT. Protein sequence: CSASPPETFTDTQYF.

This clonotype came up many times. The chain carries TRBV27 and TRBJ1-4; D not resolved. Trimming took off 6 bases at V and 5 bases at J, with 16 bases between the two ends. Germline V gene sequence: CDR1 MNHEY, CDR2 SMNVEV (reference sequence). There are 15 residues in the CDR3. CDR3 residues: CASRNQKDLNEKLFF. Written as DNA, the CDR3 is TGTGCCAGCAGGAACCAAAAGGATTTAAATGAAAAACTGTTTTTT.

This clonotype was recorded many times. V usage is TRBV6-2 or TRBV6-3 and J usage is TRBJ1-6; TRBD1 aligns across 9 bases. The germline V gene has CDR1 MNHEY and CDR2 SVGEGT. V dropped 6 bases and J dropped 7; count of bases not matched to a gene: 10. This CDR3 is built from 16 residues. The chain's CDR3 is CASRRPGQGINSPLHF. Here the CDR3 DNA reads TGTGCCAGCAGAAGACCGGGACAGGGAATAAATTCACCCCTCCACTTT.

At least ten counts were recorded for this clonotype. The V call is TRBV5-1, the J call TRBJ2-7, with TRBD2 matching 12 bases. CDR1 SGHRS and CDR2 YFSETQ come from the germline V gene. The CDR3 is made up of 14 amino acids. The trim removed 7 bases at V and 4 bases at J, leaving 6 bases unmatched. The CDR3 nucleotides are TGCGCCAGCGGGCCTGGACTAGCGGGGTACGAGCAGTACTTC. Residues: CASGPGLAGYEQYF.

Many counts were recorded for this clonotype. The chain employs TRBV28 and TRBJ2-7, with TRBD1 as a possible D gene (6 bases). This CDR3 spans 12 amino acids. V was cut by 6 bases and J by 7 bases, with 13 bases left in between. CDR1 and CDR2 from the germline V gene are MDHEN and SYDVKM. In DNA, the CDR3 is TGTGCCAGCAGACCACAGGGATGGGAGCAGTACTTC. The encoded protein is CASRPQGWEQYF.